The 11 T cell receptor beta chains given below trace back to one sample, sequenced in a study of blood T cell repertoires in COVID-19. Profiling relied on immunoSEQ multiplex PCR, and the TCRdb table lists in-frame clones only, not all of them. Of under 200,000 clones listed, more than 65% are singletons. Sequencing was carried out using PBMCs or T cells enriched from blood (not recorded which). The source is a man in his 60s who had recovered from COVID-19.

CDR3 nucleotide sequence: TGCGCCAGCAGTCTATTCTGGGACAGGGGAAACACCGGGGAGCTGTTTTTT. It codes for CASSLFWDRGNTGELFF. The chain couples TRBV10-1 to TRBJ2-2, with 10 bases that match TRBD1. Per the germline V gene, CDR1 is WNHNN and CDR2 is SYGVQD (reference sequence). The CDR3 extends over 17 amino acids. Germline trimming cut 5 bases from V and 2 bases from J; bases unmatched to any gene: 8.

The J gene is TRBJ2-7, the V gene TRBV27; 10 bases agree with TRBD1. Germline values: CDR1 MNHEY, CDR2 SMNVEV (reference sequence). CDR3 length: 14 amino acids. V lost 5 bases and J lost 4; bases outside the gene matches: 5. In DNA form, the CDR3 reads TGTGCCAGCAGTCCCGGGACAGGGGTTTACGAGCAGTACTTC. Amino acid sequence: CASSPGTGVYEQYF.

The chain links TRBV7-8 to TRBJ1-4; D possibly corresponds to TRBD1 (5 bases). Per the germline V gene, CDR1 is SGHVS and CDR2 is FQNEAQ. There are 16 residues in the CDR3. V was cut by 1 base and J by 5 bases, with 14 bases left in between. The CDR3 region has the DNA TGTGCCAGCAGCTTAGGGGAGGGGCACCGGAATGAAAAACTGTTTTTT. Protein: CASSLGEGHRNEKLFF.

The rearrangement joins TRBV28 to TRBJ1-2; D is unclear. V was clipped by 8 bases and J by 1 base, with 8 bases between them. Per germline, CDR1 MDHEN and CDR2 SYDVKM. The CDR3 loop spans 12 amino acids. CDR3 protein: CASQKINYGYTF. The CDR3, as DNA: TGTGCCAGCCAAAAAATTAACTATGGCTACACCTTC.

V usage is TRBV7-8 and J usage is TRBJ2-2; D is ambiguous. V was cut by 11 bases and J by 1 base, with 11 bases left in between. In germline, CDR1 is SGHVS, CDR2 FQNEAQ. This CDR3 has 13 amino acids. The DNA for the CDR3 is TGTGCCGTCGGTCGACAGAACACCGGGGAGCTGTTTTTT. Amino acids: CAVGRQNTGELFF.

This chain uses TRBV28 with TRBJ1-2; 7 bases align to TRBD1. Germline V gene lookup returns CDR1 MDHEN and CDR2 SYDVKM. V lost 11 bases to trimming and J lost 3 bases; unmatched junction nucleotides: 9. The CDR3 extends over 13 amino acids. The CDR3 loop is CAGRDSLDYGYTF. The CDR3 region has the DNA TGTGCCGGCCGGGACAGCCTCGACTATGGCTACACCTTC.

The rearrangement joins TRBV7-2 to TRBJ2-5; TRBD2 is a possible D gene (6 bases). Germline CDR1 SGHTA, CDR2 FQGNSA. Trimming pared 5 bases from V and 4 bases from J, leaving 8 bases between. The length of the CDR3 is 12 residues. CDR3 coding DNA: TGTGCCAGCAGCCAGGGAGGAGAGACCCAGTACTTC. Translated, it gives CASSQGGETQYF.

The rearrangement uses TRBV19 and TRBJ2-2; TRBD2 matches 11 bases. V lost 6 bases and J lost 5; bases outside the gene matches: 8. The CDR3 is 16 amino acids. Germline lookup yields CDR1 LNHDA and CDR2 SQIVND (reference sequence). CDR3 sequence: CASRNLAGGPTGELFF. DNA for the CDR3: TGTGCCAGTAGAAATTTAGCGGGGGGGCCTACCGGGGAGCTGTTTTTT. Supplemented by reference TRBV19 and TRBJ2-2, the full variable domain reads DGGITQSPKYLFRKEGQNVTLSCEQNLNHDAMYWYRQDPGQGLRLIYYSQIVNDFQKGDIAEGYSVSREKKESFPLTVTSAQKNPTAFYLCASRNLAGGPTGELFFGEGSRLTVL.

There are a few counts of this clone. The chain has TRBV4-2 and TRBJ2-1; D may be TRBD1 (6 bases). Looked up from germline, CDR1 is LGHNA and CDR2 is YNFKEQ. The CDR3 has 16 amino acids. V was shortened by 7 bases and J by 6 bases, with 22 bases between the two germline ends. Here the CDR3 reads CASTRQDQGSGNEQFF. CDR3 coding DNA: TGTGCCAGCACCCGACAGGATCAGGGTTCGGGCAATGAGCAGTTCTTC.

The chain is built from TRBV5-1 and TRBJ2-2; D might be TRBD2 (6 bases). In germline, CDR1 is SGHRS, CDR2 YFSETQ. CDR3 size: 15 residues. V was cut by 7 bases and J by 2 bases, with 15 bases left in between. The CDR3 coding sequence is TGCGCCAGCGGGGGACGGGGGTCAAACACCGGGGAGCTGTTTTTT. Encoded protein: CASGGRGSNTGELFF.

This chain connects TRBV7-3 to TRBJ1-1, with D tentatively TRBD1 (5 bases). CDR3 length equals 14 residues. The V gene lost 5 bases and the J gene lost 4 bases, with 14 bases spanning the gap. Looked up from germline, CDR1 is SGHTA and CDR2 is FQGTGA. CDR3 loop: CASSPTQGRTEAFF. The DNA of the CDR3 is TGTGCCAGCAGCCCAACCCAGGGTCGCACTGAAGCTTTCTTT.